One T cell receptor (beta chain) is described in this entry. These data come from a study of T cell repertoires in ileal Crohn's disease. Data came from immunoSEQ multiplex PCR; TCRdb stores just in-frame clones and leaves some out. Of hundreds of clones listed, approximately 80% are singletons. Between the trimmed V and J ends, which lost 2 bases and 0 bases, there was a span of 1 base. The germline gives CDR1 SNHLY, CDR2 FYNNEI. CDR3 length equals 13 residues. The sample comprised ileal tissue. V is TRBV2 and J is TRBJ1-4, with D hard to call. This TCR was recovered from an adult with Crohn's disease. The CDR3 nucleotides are TGTGCCAGCAGTGAAACAACTAATGAAAAACTGTTTTTT. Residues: CASSETTNEKLFF.